This T cell receptor beta chain was recovered during a study of CD8 T cells in Susac syndrome (dated by TCRdb to the late 2010s). For context, the study as a whole: The study used repertoire sequencing to test whether antigen drove CD8+ T cell activation and differentiation in Susac syndrome. General conclusions and limits of the study: The number of individuals in the TCR sequencing and HLA analysis was acknowledged as relatively small.

RNA was extracted using the RNeasy kit, and about 0.45 to 1 microgram was reverse transcribed with random hexamers. The immunoSEQ multiplex PCR assay, covering 54 Vbeta and 13 Jbeta segments, was used to amplify TCR beta CDR3 regions. PCR amplification bias was corrected by using a synthetic template baseline for primer optimization and computational correction. The paper's processing steps were these. Reads were assigned to V, D and J genes according to IMGT and analyzed in immunoSEQ Analyzer, with only productive sequences retained. Clonality was calculated as one minus the Shannon entropy normalized by log2 of the number of productive unique sequences. Public and private clones were assessed among the 100 most prevalent clones of each patient and control. A clone was defined as Susac-specific if it was absent from the healthy and MS cohorts, from over 1,000 published viral clones and from other ImmuneACCESS disease sequences. The public reads were quality trimmed at Q25 with fastp and then assembled into clones with MiXCR by TCRdb, keeping productive beta chains. Entries that share a CDR3 protein sequence are merged under the most common genes and DNA. The V and J calls were not made by the authors but by TCRdb's processing. This sample is represented by 150,000 to 250,000 distinct CDR3 sequences; roughly 96% of them were singletons. Clones ranked in the top ten supply 0.093% of the sample.

Peripheral blood CD8+ and CD4+ T cells from healthy donors, Susac syndrome patients and multiple sclerosis patients were profiled using high-throughput TCR beta sequencing. Multiple sclerosis controls were treatment-naive patients with stable or active relapsing-remitting disease fulfilling revised McDonald criteria. Bulk CD8+ and CD4+ T cells were purified magnetically by negative isolation, whereas CD8+ TEMRA cells were enriched by FACS. Blood was drawn into EDTA tubes, processed within 24 hours, and PBMCs were isolated by density gradient centrifugation. PBMCs destined for TCR sequencing were cryopreserved in liquid nitrogen and later thawed in a 37 °C water bath. The sorted or isolated CD4+, CD8+ and CD8+ TEMRA cells had a purity of 90% or higher. Based on the germline V gene, the CDR1 and CDR2 sequences are SQVTM and ANQGSEA. The CDR3 covers 12 residues, taking in both the cysteine and the phenylalanine. Left in the record is the CDR3 DNA by itself, 36 bases read in frame from the first base. Relative to germline, V is 3 bases shorter and J is 1 base shorter, with 4 bases between their ends.

To note about this clonotype: It lacks a known antigen. Base quality data are lacking; no much larger clone is found one base away.

The sequence was obtained from a human donor with multiple sclerosis. The sequence links TRBV29-1 to TRBJ2-1, with the D gene too uncertain to name. The material sequenced was CD4+ T cells from PBMCs. The CDR3 protein is CSVERSYNEQFF. The DNA sequence reads TGCAGCGTTGAGAGGTCCTACAATGAGCAGTTCTTC.